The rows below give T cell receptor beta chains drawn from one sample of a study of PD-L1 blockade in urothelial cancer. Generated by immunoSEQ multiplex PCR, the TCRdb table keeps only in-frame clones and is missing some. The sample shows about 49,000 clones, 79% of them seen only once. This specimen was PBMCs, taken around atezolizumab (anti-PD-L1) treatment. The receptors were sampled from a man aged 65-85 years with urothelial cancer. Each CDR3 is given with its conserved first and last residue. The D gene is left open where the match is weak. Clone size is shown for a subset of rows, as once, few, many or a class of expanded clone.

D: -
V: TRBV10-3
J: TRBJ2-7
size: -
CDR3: CAINQGSSYEQYF
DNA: TGTGCCATCAACCAGGGAAGCTCCTACGAGCAGTACTTC

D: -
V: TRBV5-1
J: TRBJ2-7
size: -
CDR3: CASSLEGGAGEQYF
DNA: TGCGCCAGCAGCTTGGAGGGGGGGGCAGGCGAGCAGTACTTC

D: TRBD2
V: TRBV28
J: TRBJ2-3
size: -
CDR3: CASSPGLAGGTDTQYF
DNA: TGTGCCAGCAGTCCGGGACTAGCGGGAGGTACAGATACGCAGTATTTT

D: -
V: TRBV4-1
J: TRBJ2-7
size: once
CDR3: CASSHPRGRGGYEQYF
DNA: TGCGCCAGCAGCCACCCCCGGGGCAGGGGCGGGTACGAGCAGTACTTC

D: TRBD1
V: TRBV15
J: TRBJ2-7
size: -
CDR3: CATSRSTGTIYEQYF
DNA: TGTGCCACCAGCAGATCGACAGGGACGATCTACGAGCAGTACTTC

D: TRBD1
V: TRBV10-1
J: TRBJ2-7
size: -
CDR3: CASTGGESSYEQYF
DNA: TGCGCCAGCACAGGGGGCGAAAGTTCCTACGAGCAGTACTTC

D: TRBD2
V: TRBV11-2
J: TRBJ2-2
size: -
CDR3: CASSLVSGRGAVGELFF
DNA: TGTGCCAGCAGCTTAGTTAGCGGGAGAGGGGCGGTCGGGGAGCTGTTTTTT

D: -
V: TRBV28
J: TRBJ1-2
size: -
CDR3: CASIQAGGYGYTF
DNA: TGTGCCAGCATCCAAGCGGGGGGCTATGGCTACACCTTC

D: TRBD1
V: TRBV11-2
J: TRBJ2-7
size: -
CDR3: CASSPDRGSDEQYF
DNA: TGTGCCAGCAGTCCGGACAGGGGGTCGGACGAGCAGTACTTC

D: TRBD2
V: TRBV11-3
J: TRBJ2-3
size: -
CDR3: CASSSGGADTQYF
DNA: TGTGCCAGCAGCTCGGGGGGGGCGGATACGCAGTATTTT

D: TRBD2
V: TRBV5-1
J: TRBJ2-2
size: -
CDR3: CASSLGLAVTGELFF
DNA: TGCGCCAGCAGCTTGGGACTAGCGGTCACCGGGGAGCTGTTTTTT

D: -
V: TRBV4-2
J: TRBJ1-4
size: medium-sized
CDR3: CASSQIQENEKLFF
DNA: TGTGCCAGCAGCCAAATACAGGAAAATGAAAAACTGTTTTTT

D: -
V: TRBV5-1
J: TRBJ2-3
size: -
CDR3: CASSRGDTQYF
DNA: TGCGCCAGCAGCCGGGGGGATACGCAGTATTTT

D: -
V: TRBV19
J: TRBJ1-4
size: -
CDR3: CASSTGQSTNEKLFF
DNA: TGTGCCAGTAGTACCGGACAGTCAACTAATGAAAAACTGTTTTTT

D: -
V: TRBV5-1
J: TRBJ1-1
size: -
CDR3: CASSFGQRTEAFF
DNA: TGCGCCAGCAGCTTTGGACAGCGGACTGAAGCTTTCTTT

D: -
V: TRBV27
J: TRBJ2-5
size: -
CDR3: CASSLSGLSQETQYF
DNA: TGTGCCAGCAGTTTATCGGGCCTTAGTCAAGAGACCCAGTACTTC

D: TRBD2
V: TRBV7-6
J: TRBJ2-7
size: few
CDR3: CASSSVSGSRDYEQYF
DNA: TGTGCCAGCAGCTCCGTTAGCGGGAGCAGGGACTACGAGCAGTACTTC

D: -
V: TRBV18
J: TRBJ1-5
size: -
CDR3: CASSPNSHQPQHF
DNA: TGTGCCAGCTCACCAAACAGCCATCAGCCCCAGCATTTT

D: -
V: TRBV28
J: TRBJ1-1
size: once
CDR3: CASSLRGSFNTEAFF
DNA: TGTGCCAGCAGTTTGCGGGGGTCGTTTAACACTGAAGCTTTCTTT

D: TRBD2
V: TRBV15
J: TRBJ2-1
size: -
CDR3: CATSATSGSSYNEQFF
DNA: TGTGCCACCAGCGCGACTAGCGGGAGCTCCTACAATGAGCAGTTCTTC

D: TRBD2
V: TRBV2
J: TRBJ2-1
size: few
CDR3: CASSEQAGGSVKQFF
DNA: TGTGCCAGCAGTGAGCAAGCGGGAGGGTCCGTAAAGCAGTTCTTC